A selection of T cell receptor beta chains follows, all from one sample in a study of cytomegalovirus exposure and HLA in healthy donors. The data were produced by immunoSEQ multiplex PCR, yet TCRdb's version contains in-frame clones alone and is incomplete. The listing contains tens of thousands of clones. The sequencing input was PBMCs. The source of these receptors is a middle-aged woman in good health and CMV-seronegative. The CDR3 runs from the conserved cysteine through the conserved F or W. The order of the fields is J gene, V gene, D gene, CDR3 protein, CDR3 DNA. The D gene is left open where the match is weak.

TRBJ1-2 | TRBV6-5 | TRBD1 | CASSSTGLGYYGYTF | TGTGCCAGCAGTTCGACAGGGTTGGGGTACTATGGCTACACCTTC
TRBJ2-5 | TRBV6-6 | NA | CASSSPMGGGRETQYF | TGTGCCAGCAGTTCCCCCATGGGCGGGGGCCGAGAGACCCAGTACTTC
TRBJ1-2 | TRBV5-1 | TRBD1 | CASSLEGTGSGYTF | TGCGCCAGCAGCTTGGAAGGGACAGGGAGTGGCTACACCTTC
TRBJ1-2 | TRBV6-5 | TRBD1 | CASRRQEGAGYGYTF | TGTGCCAGCAGAAGACAAGAGGGGGCGGGCTATGGCTACACCTTC
TRBJ2-1 | TRBV4-1 | NA | CASSQVSPGGNEQFF | TGCGCCAGCAGCCAAGTCAGCCCAGGGGGGAATGAGCAGTTCTTC
TRBJ2-2 | TRBV6-5 | TRBD2 | CASSLAGGRTGELFF | TGTGCCAGCAGCTTAGCGGGAGGGCGGACCGGGGAGCTGTTTTTT
TRBJ2-7 | TRBV30 | NA | CAGSVGAGLAYEQYF | TGTGCCGGGAGTGTAGGGGCAGGCCTTGCCTACGAGCAGTACTTC
TRBJ1-4 | TRBV4-1 | NA | CASSQVPTGLGEKLFF | TGCGCCAGCAGCCAAGTACCGACAGGTTTAGGGGAAAAACTGTTTTTT
TRBJ1-2 | TRBV7-9 | TRBD1 | CASTIQGDYGYTF | TGTGCCAGCACCATACAGGGGGACTATGGCTACACCTTC
TRBJ2-3 | TRBV5-5 | TRBD2 | CASSLESSGRVTDTQYF | TGTGCCAGCAGCTTGGAGTCTAGCGGGAGGGTCACAGATACGCAGTATTTT
TRBJ2-1 | TRBV5-1 | NA | CASRLRFEGGDEQFF | TGCGCCAGCCGCCTTAGGTTTGAGGGCGGGGATGAGCAGTTCTTC
TRBJ2-5 | TRBV4-2 | NA | CASSQDIGQTQYF | TGTGCCAGCAGCCAAGATATTGGGCAGACCCAGTACTTC
TRBJ1-3 | TRBV19 | TRBD1 | CASSVPTGFGNTIYF | TGTGCCAGTAGTGTCCCGACAGGGTTTGGAAACACCATATATTTT
TRBJ1-1 | TRBV5-5 | TRBD1 | CASSRRTGYEAFF | TGTGCCAGCAGCCGAAGGACAGGTTATGAAGCTTTCTTT
TRBJ2-1 | TRBV30 | NA | CAWSVSLGGNEQFF | TGTGCCTGGAGTGTATCCCTGGGCGGGAATGAGCAGTTCTTC
TRBJ1-1 | TRBV6-5 | NA | CASSYWDGSTEAFF | TGTGCCAGCAGTTACTGGGATGGGAGCACTGAAGCTTTCTTT
TRBJ2-7 | TRBV2 | TRBD2 | CASSEGLAGGLYEQYF | TGTGCCAGCAGTGAGGGACTAGCGGGAGGGCTCTACGAGCAGTACTTC
TRBJ2-1 | TRBV19 | NA | CASSIAPEGGEQFF | TGTGCCAGTAGTATCGCTCCCGAGGGAGGTGAGCAGTTCTTC
TRBJ1-2 | TRBV9 | NA | CASSGSQGRLGYTF | TGTGCCAGCAGCGGGTCTCAGGGGCGCCTGGGCTACACCTTC
TRBJ2-3 | TRBV18 | TRBD1 | CASTGGTDTQYF | TGTGCCAGCACAGGGGGCACAGATACGCAGTATTTT
TRBJ1-2 | TRBV5-4 | NA | CASSPGTSNYGYTF | TGTGCCAGCAGCCCTGGGACTTCTAACTATGGCTACACCTTC
TRBJ1-1 | TRBV7-2 | TRBD1 | CASSAQGAMNTEAFF | TGTGCCAGCAGCGCCCAGGGGGCAATGAACACTGAAGCTTTCTTT
TRBJ2-5 | TRBV2 | TRBD2 | CASSAGLAQETQYF | TGTGCCAGCAGTGCCGGACTAGCCCAAGAGACCCAGTACTTC
TRBJ1-2 | TRBV7-8 | TRBD1 | CASLRGFEQGEDSYGYTF | TGTGCCAGCCTTCGTGGATTCGAACAGGGGGAAGATAGCTATGGCTACACCTTC
TRBJ1-2 | TRBV4-3 | TRBD1 | CASSHEGQLYGYTF | TGCGCCAGCAGCCATGAGGGACAGCTCTATGGCTACACCTTC
TRBJ2-1 | TRBV10-3 | TRBD2 | CAIAGGPYNEQFF | TGTGCCATCGCGGGAGGGCCTTACAATGAGCAGTTCTTC
TRBJ1-1 | TRBV19 | NA | CASSIEQGNTEAFF | TGTGCCAGTAGTATAGAACAGGGCAACACTGAAGCTTTCTTT
TRBJ2-6 | TRBV6-5 | NA | CASSSVLGSGANVLTF | TGTGCCAGCAGTTCGGTCCTAGGCTCTGGGGCCAACGTCCTGACTTTC
TRBJ2-7 | TRBV7-9 | TRBD2 | CASSSSGTSGDAYEQYF | TGTGCCAGCAGCTCTAGTGGGACTAGCGGTGACGCCTACGAGCAGTACTTC
TRBJ2-1 | TRBV7-2 | NA | CARSSDNEQFF | TGTGCCAGAAGCTCCGACAATGAGCAGTTCTTC
TRBJ2-7 | TRBV28 | TRBD2 | CASSLSAGSSYEQYF | TGTGCCAGCAGTTTATCAGCGGGGAGCTCCTACGAGCAGTACTTC
TRBJ1-2 | TRBV28 | NA | CASSAPAGRGYTF | TGTGCCAGCAGTGCCCCGGCCGGGAGAGGCTACACCTTC
TRBJ2-7 | TRBV5-4 | TRBD1 | CASTVQGSYEQYF | TGTGCCAGCACCGTACAGGGGAGCTACGAGCAGTACTTC
TRBJ2-7 | TRBV19 | NA | CASSISVGLAHQQYF | TGTGCCAGTAGTATAAGCGTAGGGCTAGCGCACCAGCAGTACTTC
TRBJ1-1 | TRBV27 | NA | CASSLVPYGAAEAFF | TGTGCCAGCAGTTTAGTTCCTTACGGAGCAGCTGAAGCTTTCTTT
TRBJ2-7 | TRBV2 | NA | CAGASAYEQYF | TGTGCCGGCGCGAGCGCCTACGAGCAGTACTTC
TRBJ1-1 | TRBV6-1 | NA | CASSSTWNTEAFF | TGTGCCAGCAGTAGCACGTGGAACACTGAAGCTTTCTTT
TRBJ2-1 | TRBV5-1 | TRBD2 | CASSSGTSGEAFDNEQFF | TGCGCCAGCAGCTCCGGGACTAGCGGCGAAGCATTCGACAATGAGCAGTTCTTC
TRBJ1-5 | TRBV15 | TRBD1 | CATSRGRGGVSPQHF | TGTGCCACCAGCAGAGGTAGAGGGGGCGTATCGCCCCAGCATTTT
TRBJ1-1 | TRBV6-4 | NA | CASSDSPLGFGTEAFF | TGTGCCAGCAGTGACTCCCCATTGGGCTTTGGGACTGAAGCTTTCTTT
TRBJ1-2 | TRBV6-1 | TRBD1 | CASSEGGQGRGYTF | TGTGCCAGCAGTGAAGGTGGACAGGGCCGGGGCTACACCTTC
TRBJ2-7 | TRBV10-3 | NA | CAIKLGGEGGPTDYEQYF | TGTGCCATCAAGCTAGGGGGAGAGGGTGGTCCAACGGATTACGAGCAGTACTTC